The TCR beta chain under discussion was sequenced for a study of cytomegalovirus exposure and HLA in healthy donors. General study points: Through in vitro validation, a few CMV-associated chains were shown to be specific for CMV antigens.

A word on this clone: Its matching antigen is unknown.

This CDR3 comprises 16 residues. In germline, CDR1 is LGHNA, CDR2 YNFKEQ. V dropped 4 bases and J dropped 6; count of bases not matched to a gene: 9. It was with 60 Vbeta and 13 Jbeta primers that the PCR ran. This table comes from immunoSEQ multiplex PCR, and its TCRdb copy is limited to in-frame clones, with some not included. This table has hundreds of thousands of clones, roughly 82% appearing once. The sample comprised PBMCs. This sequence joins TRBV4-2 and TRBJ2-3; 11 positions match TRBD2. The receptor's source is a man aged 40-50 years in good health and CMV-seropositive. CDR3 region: CASSLRLAGNKDTQYF. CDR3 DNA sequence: TGTGCCAGCAGCCTTCGACTAGCGGGAAATAAGGATACGCAGTATTTT.